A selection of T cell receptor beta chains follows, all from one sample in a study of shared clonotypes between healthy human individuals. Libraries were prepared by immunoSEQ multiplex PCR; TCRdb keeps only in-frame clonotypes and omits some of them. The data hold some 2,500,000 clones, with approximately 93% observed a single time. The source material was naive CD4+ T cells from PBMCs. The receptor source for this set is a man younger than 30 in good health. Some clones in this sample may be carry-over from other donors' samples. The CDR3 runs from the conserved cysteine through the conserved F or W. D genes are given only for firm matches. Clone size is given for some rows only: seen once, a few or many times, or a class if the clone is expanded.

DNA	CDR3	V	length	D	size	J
TGCGCCAGCAGAAACCGGGACAGGGCCCATGAGCAGTTCTTC	CASRNRDRAHEQFF	TRBV4-1	14	TRBD1	.	TRBJ2-1
TGTGCCAGCTCCCCGACAGTGGAAGCTTTCTTT	CASSPTVEAFF	TRBV18	11	.	few	TRBJ1-1
TGTGCCAGCAGTACAGACGGCACCGGGACAGGGCGGCCCGGGGAGCTGTTTTTT	CASSTDGTGTGRPGELFF	TRBV2	18	TRBD1	.	TRBJ2-2
TGTGCCAGCATCTTGGCTTGGCGGGAGGACCCCACAGATACGCAGTATTTT	CASILAWREDPTDTQYF	TRBV2	17	TRBD2	.	TRBJ2-3
TGCAGCGTTGAAGCCTTCGACAGGGGGCACGGCTACACCTTC	CSVEAFDRGHGYTF	TRBV29-1	14	TRBD1	.	TRBJ1-2
TGTGCCAGCAGACTAACAGGGCCGACCTATGGCTACACCTTC	CASRLTGPTYGYTF	TRBV28	14	.	.	TRBJ1-2
TGTGCCAGCACCCATACAAAGGGAGGGGGGAACTACAATGAGCAGTTCTTC	CASTHTKGGGNYNEQFF	TRBV27	17	.	once	TRBJ2-1
TGTGCCAGCAGTCCTCAGCGAGCTGGGGCCAACGTCCTGACTTTC	CASSPQRAGANVLTF	TRBV6-5	15	.	.	TRBJ2-6
TGTGCCAGCAGTCCCGGACAGCCTAGCACAGATACGCAGTATTTT	CASSPGQPSTDTQYF	TRBV27	15	.	.	TRBJ2-3
TGTGCCAGCAGCACCGGGCCCGCTAATCAGCCCCAGCATTTT	CASSTGPANQPQHF	TRBV5-6	14	.	once	TRBJ1-5
TGTGCCAGCAGCTTAAATACTCCGACCGGAGCTTTCTTT	CASSLNTPTGAFF	TRBV11-2	13	.	.	TRBJ1-1
TGTGCCAGCAGTTACTCGGACCCCCGAAGGGGCACTGAAGCTTTCTTT	CASSYSDPRRGTEAFF	TRBV6-5	16	.	once	TRBJ1-1
TGTGCCAGCAGTAGTACAGGGCCCAATCAGCCCCAGCATTTT	CASSSTGPNQPQHF	TRBV6-1	14	.	.	TRBJ1-5
TGTGCCAGCAGCTCGAAACAGGGGGCGAACACTGAAGCTTTCTTT	CASSSKQGANTEAFF	TRBV5-4	15	TRBD1	once	TRBJ1-1
TGTGCCAGCAGACCCCCCGCAGCGGGAGGGCCATCCCAGTACTTC	CASRPPAAGGPSQYF	TRBV28	15	TRBD2	.	TRBJ2-5
TGTGCCAGCACGACGTCAGTCGAAGCTTTCTTT	CASTTSVEAFF	TRBV28	11	.	.	TRBJ1-1
TGTGCCAGCAAGTTTTCGGGATCCACAGATACGCAGTATTTT	CASKFSGSTDTQYF	TRBV6-6	14	.	.	TRBJ2-3
TGTGCCAGCTCACCACCGGCAGGAGATACGCAGTATTTT	CASSPPAGDTQYF	TRBV18	13	.	.	TRBJ2-3
TGTGCCAGCGGACAGGGTTATCAGCCCCAGCATTTT	CASGQGYQPQHF	TRBV28	12	TRBD1	.	TRBJ1-5
TGTGCCAGTAGGGACAGGGTAAATGAGCAGTTCTTC	CASRDRVNEQFF	TRBV6-5	12	TRBD1	.	TRBJ2-1
TGTGCCAGTAGTATATTCGGGAGCGGGACTTCGAATGAGCAGTTCTTC	CASSIFGSGTSNEQFF	TRBV19	16	TRBD2	.	TRBJ2-1
TGCAGTGCTCAGCGGGAGCTTCAGCAGTACTTC	CSAQRELQQYF	TRBV20-1	11	TRBD2	.	TRBJ2-7
TGTGCCAGCAGCTTAGTGGGGGCGCTGGGCACTGAAGCTTTCTTT	CASSLVGALGTEAFF	TRBV7-9	15	.	.	TRBJ1-1
TGTGCCAGCTACCCTCATGGGAGAGCAGAGACCCAGTACTTC	CASYPHGRAETQYF	TRBV6-5	14	.	.	TRBJ2-5
TGTGCCAGCAGTCCGGGTTCAGGGGTCCCCGGAGCTAACTATGGCTACACCTTC	CASSPGSGVPGANYGYTF	TRBV27	18	.	once	TRBJ1-2
TGTGCCAGCAGACCGACTAGCGGGAGAACAGATACGCAGTATTTT	CASRPTSGRTDTQYF	TRBV2	15	TRBD2	.	TRBJ2-3
TGTGCCAGCAGTTCCGCCGAGGGGTGGTACTCCTACGAGCAGTACTTC	CASSSAEGWYSYEQYF	TRBV27	16	.	.	TRBJ2-7
TGTGCCAGCAGCGAGGCCTCCCCGAACACTGAAGCTTTCTTT	CASSEASPNTEAFF	TRBV2	14	.	.	TRBJ1-1
TGTGCCAGCAGCCAACTAGGGCAGCCCCAGCATTTT	CASSQLGQPQHF	TRBV7-2	12	.	.	TRBJ1-5
TGTGCCAGCAGCTCCTCCCAGAGCGGGAGTTATCCCTACACAGATACGCAGTATTTT	CASSSSQSGSYPYTDTQYF	TRBV28	19	TRBD2	.	TRBJ2-3
TGTGCCAGCCGGGAGGAGGTAGATACGCAGTATTTT	CASREEVDTQYF	TRBV2	12	TRBD2	.	TRBJ2-3
TGTGCCAGCAGTCCTAGCGGGTCCTACAATGAGCAGTTCTTC	CASSPSGSYNEQFF	TRBV9	14	TRBD2	.	TRBJ2-1
TGTGCCAGTAGTATGGGACAGGATCAGCCCCAGCATTTT	CASSMGQDQPQHF	TRBV19	13	TRBD1	.	TRBJ1-5
TGCAGCTCCGGGACTAGCGGTTACAATGAGCAGTTCTTC	CSSGTSGYNEQFF	TRBV29-1	13	TRBD2	.	TRBJ2-1
TGTGCCAGCAGCTTGGAGCCCGGGAGAGGCTACACCTTC	CASSLEPGRGYTF	TRBV5-8	13	.	.	TRBJ1-2
TGTGCCAGCGGAACAACGGTGTTCCAAAACAATGAGCAGTTCTTC	CASGTTVFQNNEQFF	TRBV9	15	.	.	TRBJ2-1
TGTGCCATCAGTGAACCCCCGTCACTAGCGGGATGGGCAGATACGCAGTATTTT	CAISEPPSLAGWADTQYF	TRBV10-3	18	TRBD2	.	TRBJ2-3
TGTGCCAGCAGTATTAGCGGGGGAAACAATGAGCAGTTCTTC	CASSISGGNNEQFF	TRBV28	14	TRBD2	.	TRBJ2-1
TGTGCCAGTAGATCTCCAGACAGGGGGGCCTACGAGCAGTACTTC	CASRSPDRGAYEQYF	TRBV19	15	TRBD1	.	TRBJ2-7
TGCGCCAGCAGCTTGGTTTGGGGTACTGAAGCTTTCTTT	CASSLVWGTEAFF	TRBV5-1	13	.	.	TRBJ1-1
TGTGCCAGCAGTTTATGGAGACGGGGGGAGAAAAACCGGGACAGGCCCCGAGGCGAGCAGTACTTC	CASSLWRRGEKNRDRPRGEQYF	TRBV28	22	.	.	TRBJ2-7
TGTGCCAGCAGCTTGGAGATACGAGCGGGGACGGGTGAGCAGTTCTTC	CASSLEIRAGTGEQFF	TRBV5-6	16	TRBD2	.	TRBJ2-1
TGTGCCAGCAGCGGGGGCGAGGGAGGACCGTACGAGCAGTACTTC	CASSGGEGGPYEQYF	TRBV5-6	15	.	few	TRBJ2-7
TGTGCCAGCAGCAAAAAAGGCCAGGGGCTTGACACCGGGGAGCTGTTTTTT	CASSKKGQGLDTGELFF	TRBV21-1	17	.	.	TRBJ2-2
TGTGCCAGCAGCTCAAGGACTAGCGGGGCTTACAGCTCCTACGAGCAGTACTTC	CASSSRTSGAYSSYEQYF	TRBV11-2	18	TRBD2	.	TRBJ2-7
TGTGCCAGCAGCCAGACTATCGGGGAGCTGTTTTTT	CASSQTIGELFF	TRBV5-8	12	.	.	TRBJ2-2
TGTGCCTGGACGGTCGGGCTAGCGGTAAAAGAGACCCAGTACTTC	CAWTVGLAVKETQYF	TRBV30	15	TRBD2	.	TRBJ2-5
TGTGCCAGCAGCTCACCAAGGTCTCGGCAGACCCAGTACTTC	CASSSPRSRQTQYF	TRBV14	14	.	.	TRBJ2-5
TGTGCCAGCAGTGAAATGCGGAGTCGCTCCTACGAGCAGTACTTC	CASSEMRSRSYEQYF	TRBV2	15	.	once	TRBJ2-7
TGTGCCAGCAGTTTGTGGGGCGTACTGAAAGAGACCCAGTACTTC	CASSLWGVLKETQYF	TRBV27	15	.	.	TRBJ2-5
TGTGCCAGCAGGGACAGGGCGGGAACTGAAGCTTTCTTT	CASRDRAGTEAFF	TRBV6-6	13	TRBD1	.	TRBJ1-1
TGTGCCAGTAGACTCCAGGGACAGGCTAGCTCCTACGAGCAGTACTTC	CASRLQGQASSYEQYF	TRBV19	16	TRBD1	.	TRBJ2-7
TGCGCCAGCAGCCAAGGATTGCGGGCCGAGACCGGGGAGCTGTTTTTT	CASSQGLRAETGELFF	TRBV4-3	16	.	.	TRBJ2-2
TGTGCCAGCTCTCCAGGGGGGACTGGAAACACCATATATTTT	CASSPGGTGNTIYF	TRBV28	14	TRBD1	.	TRBJ1-3
TGTGCCAGCAGCTCCAGGGGCGGGCCCCAGTCCTTC	CASSSRGGPQSF	TRBV5-6	12	.	.	TRBJ2-7
TGTGCCACCGAGGTTGGCGGGGGCTACAATGAGCAGTTCTTC	CATEVGGGYNEQFF	TRBV28	14	TRBD2	.	TRBJ2-1
TGCGCCAGCTCGTACGGTACAGGGGACACTGGAAACACCATATATTTT	CASSYGTGDTGNTIYF	TRBV5-1	16	TRBD1	.	TRBJ1-3
TGTGCCAGCGGACAGCTGAACTATGGCTACACCTTC	CASGQLNYGYTF	TRBV28	12	.	once	TRBJ1-2